The sequence of this T cell receptor (beta chain) was determined in a study of T cell repertoires in ileal Crohn's disease. Study-wide context: Surgery for a complication: stricturing in around 60%, penetrating in about 39%. Thiopurines (about ten) or anti-TNF agents (approximately 19) were given postoperatively to about half. Whole-study findings and limits: High-frequency clones were more common in sorted CD8 than CD4 cells.

Germline CDR1 SGHRS, CDR2 YFSETQ. The CDR3 spans 15 residues. Trimming removed 6 bases from V and 4 bases from J; junction bases left unmatched: 8. Comment on this clone: Its antigen is not identified.

Produced via immunoSEQ multiplex PCR; TCRdb's table is partial and in-frame only. The sample has about 600 clones; under 90% are singletons. The chain has TRBV5-1 and TRBJ1-3; 9 nucleotides align to TRBD1. The TCR was taken from an adult with Crohn's disease. Sequenced sample: ileal tissue. Here the CDR3 DNA reads TGCGCCAGCAAACTAACAGGGGGCGCGGGAAACACCATATATTTT. This translates into CASKLTGGAGNTIYF.